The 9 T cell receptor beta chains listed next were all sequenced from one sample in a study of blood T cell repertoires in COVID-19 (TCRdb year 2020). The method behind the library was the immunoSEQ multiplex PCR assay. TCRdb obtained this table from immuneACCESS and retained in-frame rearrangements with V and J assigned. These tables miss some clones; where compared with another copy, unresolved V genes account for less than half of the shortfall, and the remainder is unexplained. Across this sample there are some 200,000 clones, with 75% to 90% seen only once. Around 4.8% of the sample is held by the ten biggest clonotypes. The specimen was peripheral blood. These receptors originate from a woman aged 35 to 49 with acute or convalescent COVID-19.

CDR3 sequence reads: CASSQVAGVETQYF. CDR3 in DNA: TGTGCCAGCAGCCAAGTAGCGGGGGTGGAGACCCAGTACTTC. The chain links TRBV14 to TRBJ2-5; TRBD2 aligns across 9 bases. CDR3 length: 14 residues. Germline V gives CDR1 SGHDN, CDR2 FVKESK. V lost 1 base, J lost 5 bases, and 2 bases stayed unmatched.

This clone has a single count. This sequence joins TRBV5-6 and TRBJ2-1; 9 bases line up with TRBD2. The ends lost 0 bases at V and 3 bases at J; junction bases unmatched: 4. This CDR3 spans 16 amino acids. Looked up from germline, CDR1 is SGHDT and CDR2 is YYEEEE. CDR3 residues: CASSLGLAGYYNEQFF. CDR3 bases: TGTGCCAGCAGCTTGGGGCTAGCGGGGTACTACAATGAGCAGTTCTTC.

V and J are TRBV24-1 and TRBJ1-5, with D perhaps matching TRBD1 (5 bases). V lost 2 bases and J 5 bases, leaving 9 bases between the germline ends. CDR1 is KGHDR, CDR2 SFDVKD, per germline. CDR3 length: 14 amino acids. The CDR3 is CATSDSTVYQPQHF. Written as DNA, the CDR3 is TGTGCCACCAGTGATTCGACAGTTTATCAGCCCCAGCATTTT.

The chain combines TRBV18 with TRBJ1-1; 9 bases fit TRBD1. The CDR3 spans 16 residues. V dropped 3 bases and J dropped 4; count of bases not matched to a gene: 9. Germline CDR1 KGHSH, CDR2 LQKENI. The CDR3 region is CASSPRQGGSGTEAFF. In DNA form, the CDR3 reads TGTGCCAGCTCACCGAGACAGGGGGGAAGTGGCACTGAAGCTTTCTTT. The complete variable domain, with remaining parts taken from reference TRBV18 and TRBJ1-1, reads NAGVMQNPRHLVRRRGQEARLRCSPMKGHSHVYWYRQLPEEGLKFMVYLQKENIIDESGMPKERFSAEFPKEGPSILRIQQVVRGDSAAYFCASSPRQGGSGTEAFFGQGTRLTVV.

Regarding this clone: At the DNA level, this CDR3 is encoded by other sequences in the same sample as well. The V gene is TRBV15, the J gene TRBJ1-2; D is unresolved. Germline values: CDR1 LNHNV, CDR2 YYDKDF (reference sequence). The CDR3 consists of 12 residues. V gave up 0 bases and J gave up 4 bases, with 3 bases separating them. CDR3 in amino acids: CATSREAYGYTF. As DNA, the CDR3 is TGTGCCACCAGCAGAGAAGCCTATGGCTACACCTTC.

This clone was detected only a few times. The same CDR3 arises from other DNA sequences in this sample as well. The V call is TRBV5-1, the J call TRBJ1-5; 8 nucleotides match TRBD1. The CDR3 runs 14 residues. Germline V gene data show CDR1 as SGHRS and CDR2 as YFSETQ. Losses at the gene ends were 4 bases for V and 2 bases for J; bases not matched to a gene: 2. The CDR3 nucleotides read TGCGCCAGCAGCCTGACAGGGGGCAATCAGCCCCAGCATTTT. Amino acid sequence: CASSLTGGNQPQHF.

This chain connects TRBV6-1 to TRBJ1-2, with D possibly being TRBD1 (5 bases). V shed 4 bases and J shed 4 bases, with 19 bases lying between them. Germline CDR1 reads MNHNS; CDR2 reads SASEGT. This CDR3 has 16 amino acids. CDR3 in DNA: TGTGCCAGCAGTGTTGCCCCCGGGGGGAAGGGCTATGGCTACACCTTC. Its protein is CASSVAPGGKGYGYTF.

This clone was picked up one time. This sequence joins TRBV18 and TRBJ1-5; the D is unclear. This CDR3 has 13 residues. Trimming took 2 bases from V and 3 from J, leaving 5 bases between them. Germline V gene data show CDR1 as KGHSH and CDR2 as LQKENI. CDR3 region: CASSPGPNQPQHF. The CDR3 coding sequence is TGTGCCAGCTCACCAGGGCCCAATCAGCCCCAGCATTTT.

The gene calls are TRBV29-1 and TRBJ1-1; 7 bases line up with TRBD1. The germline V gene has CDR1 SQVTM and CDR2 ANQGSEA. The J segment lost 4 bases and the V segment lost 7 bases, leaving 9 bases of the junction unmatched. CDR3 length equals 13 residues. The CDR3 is CSADRVASTEAFF. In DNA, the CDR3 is TGCAGCGCCGACAGGGTAGCGAGCACTGAAGCTTTCTTT.